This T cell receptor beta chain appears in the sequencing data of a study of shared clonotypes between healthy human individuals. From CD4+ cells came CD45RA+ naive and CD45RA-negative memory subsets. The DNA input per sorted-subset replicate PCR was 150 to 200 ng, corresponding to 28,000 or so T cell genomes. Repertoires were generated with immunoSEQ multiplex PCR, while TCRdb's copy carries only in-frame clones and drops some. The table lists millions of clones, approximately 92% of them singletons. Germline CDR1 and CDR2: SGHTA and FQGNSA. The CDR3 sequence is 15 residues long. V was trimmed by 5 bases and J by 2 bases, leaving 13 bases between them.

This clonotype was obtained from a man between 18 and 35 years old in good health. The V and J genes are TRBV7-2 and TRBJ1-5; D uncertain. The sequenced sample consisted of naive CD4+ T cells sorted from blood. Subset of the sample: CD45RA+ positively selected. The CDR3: CASSQDGRRNQPQHF. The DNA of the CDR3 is TGTGCCAGCAGCCAAGACGGTCGGCGCAATCAGCCCCAGCATTTT.